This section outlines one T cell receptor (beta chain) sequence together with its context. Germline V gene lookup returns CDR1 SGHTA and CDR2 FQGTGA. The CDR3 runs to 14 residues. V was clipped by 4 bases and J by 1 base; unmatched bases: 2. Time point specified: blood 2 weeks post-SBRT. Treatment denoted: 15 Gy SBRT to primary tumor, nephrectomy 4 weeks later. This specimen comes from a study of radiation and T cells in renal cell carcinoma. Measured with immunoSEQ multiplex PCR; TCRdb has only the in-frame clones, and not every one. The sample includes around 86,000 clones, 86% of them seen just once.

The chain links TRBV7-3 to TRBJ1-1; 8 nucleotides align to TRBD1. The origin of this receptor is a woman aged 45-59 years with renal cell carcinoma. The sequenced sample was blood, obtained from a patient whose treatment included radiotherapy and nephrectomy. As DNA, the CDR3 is TGTGCCAGCAGCTCAGGACAGGGGAACACTGAAGCTTTCTTT. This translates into CASSSGQGNTEAFF.